These 30 T cell receptor beta chains were sequenced from one sample in a study of HIV-infected patients and healthy controls. Alpha and beta constant-region primers primed reverse transcription of around 0.5 ug RNA. Using multiplexing indices, alpha and beta chain libraries were generated apart by chain-specific third strand synthesis. One entry per CDR3 protein, called by TCRdb with MiXCR from the 5' RACE reads. This sample carries under 25,000 distinct CDR3 sequences, roughly 8.9% of them seen once, and the ten largest clones take roughly 2.6%. No cell fractionation was done, so the repertoire covers all unsorted peripheral blood T cells. The sample comprised blood. The receptors were gathered from an adult in good health.

This clonotype showed up many times. V is TRBV18 and J is TRBJ2-3; 7 bases agree with TRBD1. Per germline, CDR1 KGHSH and CDR2 LQKENI. CDR3 size: 16 residues. J was trimmed by 3 bases and V by 3 bases; bases with no gene match: 9. Here the CDR3 reads CASSPDRFGRTDTQYF. Written as DNA, the CDR3 is TGTGCCAGCTCACCGGACAGGTTTGGGCGGACAGATACGCAGTATTTT. The full variable domain, its missing parts supplied by reference TRBV18 and TRBJ2-3, is NAGVMQNPRHLVRRRGQEARLRCSPMKGHSHVYWYRQLPEEGLKFMVYLQKENIIDESGMPKERFSAEFPKEGPSILRIQQVVRGDSAAYFCASSPDRFGRTDTQYFGPGTRLTVL.

This clonotype is medium-sized by share. This rearrangement joins TRBV10-3 to TRBJ2-3; D not resolved. Germline V lookup: CDR1 ENHRY, CDR2 SYGVKD. The CDR3 totals 14 residues. V lost 0 bases to trimming and J lost 3 bases, with 7 bases between them. Here the CDR3 reads CAISESTWTDTQYF. The CDR3 DNA reads TGTGCCATCAGTGAGTCGACTTGGACAGATACGCAGTATTTT.

In its sample, this clonotype ranks as medium-sized. V is TRBV7-3 and J is TRBJ1-4, with 12 nucleotides matching TRBD1. The V and J ends lost 3 bases and 7 bases, in that order; junction bases with no gene match: 6. The germline gives CDR1 SGHTA, CDR2 FQGTGA. This CDR3 region has 16 residues. The CDR3 DNA sequence: TGTGCCAGCAGCTTTTATCGGGACAGGGGGCTTGAAAAACTGTTTTTT. It encodes CASSFYRDRGLEKLFF. Supplemented by reference TRBV7-3 and TRBJ1-4, the full variable domain reads GAGVSQTPSNKVTEKGKYVELRCDPISGHTALYWYRQSLGQGPEFLIYFQGTGAADDSGLPNDRFFAVRPEGSVSTLKIQRTERGDSAVYLCASSFYRDRGLEKLFFGSGTQLSVL.

V and J are TRBV4-2 and TRBJ2-5; a possible D gene is TRBD2 (5 bases). The germline gives CDR1 LGHNA, CDR2 YNFKEQ. CDR3 length: 14 residues. Trimming removed 0 bases at V and 8 bases at J, with 13 bases between. CDR3 DNA sequence: TGTGCCAGCAGCCAAGATTCCCGGGGTGGTACCCAGTACTTC. This gives the protein CASSQDSRGGTQYF.

At least ten counts were recorded for this clonotype. The chain recombines TRBV25-1 with TRBJ2-7; 7 bases are shared with TRBD1. The CDR3 totals 15 residues. Germline CDR1 is MGHDK and CDR2 is SYGVNS. J was trimmed by 5 bases and V by 4 bases; bases with no gene match: 11. CDR3 DNA sequence: TGTGCCAGCAGTGTCCCCCTTCCCGACAGGGACGAGCAGTACTTC. Translating it yields CASSVPLPDRDEQYF.

In this sample, this clonotype turned up a few times. The gene calls are TRBV27 and TRBJ2-7; TRBD1 aligns across 8 bases. Germline CDR1 is MNHEY and CDR2 is SMNVEV (reference sequence). Trimming took 3 bases from V and 3 from J; bases not matched to a gene: 7. CDR3 length: 15 amino acids. The CDR3 region is CASSFPPGQVYEQYF. The CDR3 region has the DNA TGTGCCAGCAGTTTCCCTCCGGGACAGGTCTACGAGCAGTACTTC.

This clonotype was observed at least ten times. The chain uses TRBV5-1 and TRBJ1-2; 7 bases fit TRBD1. Germline V lookup: CDR1 SGHRS, CDR2 YFSETQ. V dropped 0 bases and J dropped 0; count of bases not matched to a gene: 11. The CDR3 spans 18 residues. The CDR3 DNA sequence: TGCGCCAGCAGCTTGGGTCAGTCAGGGGGACCATCTAACTATGGCTACACCTTC. Its protein is CASSLGQSGGPSNYGYTF.

This chain links TRBV6-2 or TRBV6-3 with TRBJ2-3; D gene unclear. This CDR3 spans 14 amino acids. Germline V gene sequence: CDR1 MNHEY, CDR2 SVGEGT. The V end was cut by 2 bases, the J end by 4 bases, with 10 bases between. This CDR3 is CASSYARTADTQYF. The CDR3 coding sequence is TGTGCCAGCAGTTACGCTAGAACCGCAGATACGCAGTATTTT.

Judged by abundance, this clonotype is medium-sized. This chain connects TRBV20-1 to TRBJ2-3; TRBD2 aligns across 11 bases. The ends lost 3 bases at V and 3 bases at J; junction bases unmatched: 8. The CDR3 loop spans 16 amino acids. Germline CDR1 and CDR2: DFQATT and SNEGSKA (reference sequence). For the CDR3, the DNA is TGCAGTGCTAGGGAAGCTAGCGGGAGGTATACAGATACGCAGTATTTT. The encoded protein is CSAREASGRYTDTQYF.

This clonotype came up many times. This sequence joins TRBV28 and TRBJ2-4; TRBD1 matches 7 bases. CDR1 and CDR2 from the germline V gene are MDHEN and SYDVKM. The V segment lost 6 bases and the J segment 2 bases; nucleotides outside the gene matches: 19. The CDR3 loop spans 19 amino acids. CDR3 protein: CASSHTGTAKPWPKNIQYF. Here the CDR3 DNA reads TGTGCCAGCAGCCACACCGGGACAGCAAAACCGTGGCCCAAAAACATTCAGTACTTC.

This clonotype has at least ten counts. This chain's CDR3 is CSANRLTQSLGNEQFF. The CDR3 DNA is TGCAGCGCGAATAGACTCACCCAATCCCTCGGCAATGAGCAGTTCTTC. The chain is built from TRBV29-1 and TRBJ2-1; D gene unclear. Looked up from germline, CDR1 is SQVTM and CDR2 is ANQGSEA. V was shortened by 7 bases and J by 6 bases, with 25 bases between the two germline ends. The CDR3 sequence is 16 residues long.

The CDR3 sequence is CASSLSRGGLTGELFF. The CDR3 DNA sequence: TGTGCCAGCAGTTTATCAAGGGGGGGCCTAACCGGGGAGCTGTTTTTT. The chain recombines TRBV27 with TRBJ2-2; D perhaps matches TRBD2 (7 bases). Per germline, CDR1 MNHEY and CDR2 SMNVEV (reference sequence). Trimming took 0 bases from V and 5 from J, leaving 13 bases between them. This CDR3 region has 16 residues.

The chain uses TRBV28 and TRBJ2-3; TRBD1 might be the D (6 bases). Germline V lookup: CDR1 MDHEN, CDR2 SYDVKM. V lost 2 bases, J lost 8 bases, and 14 bases lay in between. The CDR3 spans 14 residues. The CDR3 DNA reads as TGTGCCAGCAGTTTAATACAGGGCCCAGTTACGCAGTATTTT. Its translation is CASSLIQGPVTQYF.

This clonotype showed up just a few times. This chain connects TRBV20-1 to TRBJ1-2; D gene uncertain. This CDR3 contains 11 residues. The V and J ends lost 4 bases and 11 bases respectively, with 14 bases between them. Germline CDR1 DFQATT, CDR2 SNEGSKA (reference sequence). CDR3 protein: CSAKLWGWYTF. CDR3 nucleotide sequence: TGCAGTGCTAAATTGTGGGGTTGGTACACCTTC.

In its sample, this clonotype was seen many times. The chain is built from TRBV4-3 and TRBJ2-1; D gene uncertain. CDR3 length: 14 residues. Trimming cost V 1 base and J 6 bases, with 10 bases left between them. The germline gives CDR1 LGHNA, CDR2 YSLEER. The CDR3 sequence: CASSQGFNFNEQFF. The CDR3, as DNA: TGCGCCAGCAGCCAAGGGTTTAACTTCAATGAGCAGTTCTTC.

This clonotype was seen at least ten times. The chain uses TRBV4-2 and TRBJ1-1; tentatively, D is TRBD1 (5 bases). The CDR3 loop spans 15 amino acids. Germline CDR1 LGHNA, CDR2 YNFKEQ. V was cut by 1 base and J by 1 base, with 10 bases left in between. The CDR3 nucleotides are TGTGCCAGCAGCCAAGGGGGCCAGTCGAACACTGAAGCTTTCTTT. It translates to CASSQGGQSNTEAFF.

This clonotype is termed medium-sized. The rearrangement links TRBV4-1 to TRBJ2-1, with 9 bases lining up with TRBD1. J lost 7 bases, V lost 2 bases, and 6 bases had no gene match. The germline gives CDR1 MGHRA, CDR2 YSYEKL. The CDR3 sequence is 15 residues long. The CDR3 loop reads CASSQHRDRVNEQFF. The CDR3 coding sequence is TGCGCCAGCAGCCAACACCGGGACAGGGTTAATGAGCAGTTCTTC.

This clonotype is medium-sized in the sample. CDR3 loop: CASSPSGAGTLKTQYF. CDR3 DNA: TGTGCCAGCAGTCCCAGTGGAGCTGGGACATTGAAGACCCAGTACTTC. The genes are TRBV28 and TRBJ2-5; the D gene is possibly TRBD1 (6 bases). CDR1 is MDHEN and CDR2 is SYDVKM in the germline V gene. The CDR3 extends over 16 amino acids. V gave up 5 bases and J gave up 6 bases, with 22 bases separating them.

This clonotype is labeled medium-sized. The V gene is TRBV2, the J gene TRBJ2-5; tentatively, D is TRBD2 (6 bases). CDR1 and CDR2 (germline): SNHLY, FYNNEI. The CDR3 runs 14 residues. The CDR3 DNA sequence: TGTGCAACCGGTCGGGAAGGAGGGCTGGAGACCCAGTACTTC. Protein: CATGREGGLETQYF.

This clonotype was found a few times. This sequence joins TRBV12-3 or TRBV12-4 and TRBJ2-5; D call uncertain. Between the trimmed V and J ends, which lost 6 bases and 7 bases, there was a span of 15 bases. This CDR3 region has 13 residues. In DNA, the CDR3 is TGTGCCAGCAGATCCGCGATCGTGGGGACCCAGTACTTC. Encoded protein: CASRSAIVGTQYF.

This clonotype has ten or more counts. The CDR3 DNA reads TGTGCCAGCAGCTTTGCGGGAAACCAAGAGACCCAGTACTTC. It codes for CASSFAGNQETQYF. The chain combines TRBV11-2 with TRBJ2-5; a possible D gene is TRBD2 (6 bases). The CDR3 contains 14 residues. Trimming removed 3 bases at V and 0 bases at J, with 8 bases between. Germline CDR1 reads SGHAT; CDR2 reads FQNNGV.

In its sample, this clonotype was seen a few times. Being one base from a much bigger clone, this may be a read error. This chain uses TRBV6-2 or TRBV6-3 with TRBJ2-2; D not resolved. The V gene lost 2 bases and the J gene lost 3 bases, with 4 bases spanning the gap. Germline V gene lookup returns CDR1 MNHEY and CDR2 SVGEGT. This CDR3 is built from 13 residues. The chain's CDR3 is CASSYTDTGELFF. As DNA, the CDR3 is TGTGCCAGCAGTTACACGGACACCGGGGAGCTGTTTTTT.

This clonotype was found many times. The J gene is TRBJ2-2, the V gene TRBV20-1; D not certain. V dropped 0 bases and J dropped 1 base, with 6 bases sitting between them. This CDR3 is built from 14 residues. The germline CDR1 and CDR2 sequences are DFQATT and SNEGSKA (reference sequence). CDR3 DNA sequence: TGCAGTGCTAGAGATCAGCAGAACACCGGGGAGCTGTTTTTT. This codes for CSARDQQNTGELFF.

This clonotype appeared many times. The chain couples TRBV2 to TRBJ2-5; 7 nucleotides line up with TRBD1. V shed 4 bases and J 4 bases; nucleotides not matched to a gene: 6. This CDR3 has 14 amino acids. Germline V gives CDR1 SNHLY, CDR2 FYNNEI. The CDR3 region is CASSGQGVRETQYF. DNA of the CDR3: TGTGCCAGCAGTGGACAGGGTGTGCGAGAGACCCAGTACTTC. The full variable domain, in which reference TRBV2 and TRBJ2-5 provide the parts outside the CDR3, is EPEVTQTPSHQVTQMGQEVILRCVPISNHLYFYWYRQILGQKVEFLVSFYNNEISEKSEIFDDQFSVERPDGSNFTLKIRSTKLEDSAMYFCASSGQGVRETQYFGPGTRLLVL.

This clonotype occurred many times. The rearrangement uses TRBV20-1 and TRBJ1-5, with 9 bases lining up with TRBD1. V was clipped by 5 bases and J by 4 bases; unmatched bases: 6. There are 14 residues in the CDR3. Looked up from germline, CDR1 is DFQATT and CDR2 is SNEGSKA (reference sequence). CDR3 bases: TGCAGTGCTCAACAGGGGGCGCAAAATCAGCCCCAGCATTTT. Encoded protein: CSAQQGAQNQPQHF.

This clonotype was observed at least ten times. The chain couples TRBV28 to TRBJ2-3; 11 nucleotides line up with TRBD2. Germline CDR1 reads MDHEN; CDR2 reads SYDVKM. CDR3 length equals 17 residues. The junction had 9 bases not matched to a gene; V was cut back by 5 bases and J by 2 bases. This CDR3 is CASSPMTSGTPTDTQYF. The CDR3 nucleotides are TGTGCCAGCAGTCCCATGACTAGCGGGACTCCCACAGATACGCAGTATTTT.

This clonotype was seen at least ten times. The gene calls are TRBV7-9 and TRBJ2-3; no clear D gene. CDR1 and CDR2 (germline): SEHNR, FQNEAQ (reference sequence). V was cut by 6 bases and J by 8 bases, with 12 bases left in between. The CDR3 contains 12 residues. The CDR3 DNA reads as TGTGCCAGCAGGACGGAGCCGGGTACGCAGTATTTT. Residues: CASRTEPGTQYF.

There are many counts of this clonotype. The J gene is TRBJ1-5, the V gene TRBV12-3 or TRBV12-4; D remains ambiguous. This CDR3 spans 12 amino acids. V lost 1 base to trimming and J lost 7 bases, with 5 bases between them. CDR3 sequence: CASSLVDQPQHF. For the CDR3, the DNA is TGTGCCAGCAGTTTAGTGGACCAGCCCCAGCATTTT.

This clonotype is judged medium-sized. This rearrangement joins TRBV27 to TRBJ2-5; 7 positions match TRBD2. Trimming at V came to 6 bases and at J to 4 bases, leaving 8 bases not matched to a gene. CDR3 length equals 14 residues. CDR1 and CDR2 (germline): MNHEY, SMNVEV (reference sequence). CDR3 loop: CASRLAGVGETQYF. The CDR3, as DNA: TGTGCCAGCAGACTGGCGGGAGTCGGAGAGACCCAGTACTTC.

In its sample, this clonotype ranks as medium-sized. The V gene is TRBV5-1, the J gene TRBJ2-3, with a weak D call TRBD2 (5 bases). Germline loops: CDR1 SGHRS, CDR2 YFSETQ. Trimming removed 3 bases at V and 4 bases at J, with 15 bases between. The CDR3 consists of 15 residues. CDR3 sequence: CASSYARARADTQYF. The CDR3 DNA follows: TGCGCCAGCAGCTACGCCCGCGCGAGGGCAGATACGCAGTATTTT.